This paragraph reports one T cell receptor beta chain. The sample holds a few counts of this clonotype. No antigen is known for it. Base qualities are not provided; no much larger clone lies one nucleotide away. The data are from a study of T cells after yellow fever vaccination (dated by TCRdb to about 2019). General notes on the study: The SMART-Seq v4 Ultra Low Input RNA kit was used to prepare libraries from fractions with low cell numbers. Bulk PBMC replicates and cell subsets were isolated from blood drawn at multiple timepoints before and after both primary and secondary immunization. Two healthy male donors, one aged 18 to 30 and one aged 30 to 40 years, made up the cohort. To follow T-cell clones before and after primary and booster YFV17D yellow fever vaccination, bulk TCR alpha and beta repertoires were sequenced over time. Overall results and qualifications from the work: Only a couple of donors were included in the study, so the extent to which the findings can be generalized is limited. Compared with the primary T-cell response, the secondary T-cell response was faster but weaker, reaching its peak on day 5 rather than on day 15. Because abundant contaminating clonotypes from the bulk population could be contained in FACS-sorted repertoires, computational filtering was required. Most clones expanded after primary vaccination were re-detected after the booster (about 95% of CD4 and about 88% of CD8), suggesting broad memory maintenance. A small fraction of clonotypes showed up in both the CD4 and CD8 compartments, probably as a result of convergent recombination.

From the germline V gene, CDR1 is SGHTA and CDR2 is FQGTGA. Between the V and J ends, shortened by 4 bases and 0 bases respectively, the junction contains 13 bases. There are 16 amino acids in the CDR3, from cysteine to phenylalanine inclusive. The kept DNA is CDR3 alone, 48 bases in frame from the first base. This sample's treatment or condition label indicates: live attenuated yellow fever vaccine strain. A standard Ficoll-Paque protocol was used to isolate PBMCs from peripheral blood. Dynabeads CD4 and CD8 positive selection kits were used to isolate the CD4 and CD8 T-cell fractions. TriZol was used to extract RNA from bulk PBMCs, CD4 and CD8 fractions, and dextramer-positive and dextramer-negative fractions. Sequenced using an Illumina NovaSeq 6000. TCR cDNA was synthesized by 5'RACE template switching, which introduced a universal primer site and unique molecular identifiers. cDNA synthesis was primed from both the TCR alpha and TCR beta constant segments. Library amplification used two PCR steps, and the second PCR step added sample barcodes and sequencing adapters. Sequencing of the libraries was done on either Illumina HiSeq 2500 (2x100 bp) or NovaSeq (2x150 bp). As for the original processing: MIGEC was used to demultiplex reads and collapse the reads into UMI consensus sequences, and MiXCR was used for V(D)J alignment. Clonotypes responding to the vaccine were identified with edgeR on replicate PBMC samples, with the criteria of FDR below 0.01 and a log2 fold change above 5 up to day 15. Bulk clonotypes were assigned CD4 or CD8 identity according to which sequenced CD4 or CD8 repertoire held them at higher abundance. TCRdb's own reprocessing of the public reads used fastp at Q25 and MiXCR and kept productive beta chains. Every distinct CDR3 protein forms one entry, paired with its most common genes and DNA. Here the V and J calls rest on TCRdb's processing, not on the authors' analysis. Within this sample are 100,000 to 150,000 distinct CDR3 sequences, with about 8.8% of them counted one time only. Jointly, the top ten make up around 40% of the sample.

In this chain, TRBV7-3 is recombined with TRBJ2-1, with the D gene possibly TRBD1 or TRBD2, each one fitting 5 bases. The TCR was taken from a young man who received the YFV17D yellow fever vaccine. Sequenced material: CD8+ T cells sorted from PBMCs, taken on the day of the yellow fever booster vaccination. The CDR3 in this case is CASSSRDASSYNEQFF. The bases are TGTGCCAGCAGCTCCCGGGACGCGAGCTCCTACAATGAGCAGTTCTTC.